One sample yielded the 20 T cell receptor beta chains listed below, sequenced in a study of shared clonotypes between healthy human individuals. Some clones are missing from TCRdb's copy, which holds only in-frame ones; the method was immunoSEQ multiplex PCR. The sample shows around 2.1 million clones, approximately 94% of them seen only once. Material for sequencing was naive CD4+ T cells sorted from blood. Subset noted: CD45RA+ positively selected. The source is a man aged 18 to 30 in good health.

V gene TRBV5-1 combines with J gene TRBJ2-1, with D hard to call. V dropped 4 bases and J dropped 7 bases, with 12 bases sitting between them. There are 13 residues in the CDR3. Germline lookup yields CDR1 SGHRS and CDR2 YFSETQ. The CDR3 loop is CASSKGIGNEQFF. Here the CDR3 DNA reads TGCGCCAGCAGCAAAGGAATTGGGAATGAGCAGTTCTTC.

The chain joins TRBV4-1 to TRBJ2-5; D is uncertain. Germline loops: CDR1 MGHRA, CDR2 YSYEKL. V was clipped by 4 bases and J by 1 base, with 16 bases between them. The CDR3 is 16 residues long. CDR3 sequence reads: CASSLVLVSAQETQYF. The DNA for the CDR3 is TGCGCCAGCAGCCTGGTTCTTGTGAGTGCCCAAGAGACCCAGTACTTC.

CDR3 sequence: CASRPPGLATFTGELFF. The DNA for the CDR3 is TGTGCCAGCAGACCGCCGGGACTAGCGACCTTCACCGGGGAGCTGTTTTTT. This rearrangement joins TRBV2 to TRBJ2-2; 10 nucleotides align to TRBD2. J gave up 4 bases and V 6 bases, and 11 bases lay outside the gene matches. This CDR3 is built from 17 residues. Germline CDR1 SNHLY, CDR2 FYNNEI. Using reference TRBV2 and TRBJ2-2 for the parts outside the CDR3, the full variable domain is EPEVTQTPSHQVTQMGQEVILRCVPISNHLYFYWYRQILGQKVEFLVSFYNNEISEKSEIFDDQFSVERPDGSNFTLKIRSTKLEDSAMYFCASRPPGLATFTGELFFGEGSRLTVL.

The chain carries TRBV30 and TRBJ2-7; 12 nucleotides agree with TRBD1. V was pared by 1 base and J by 3 bases, with 10 bases of the junction left unmatched. Per germline, CDR1 GTSNPN and CDR2 SVGIG (reference sequence). The CDR3 contains 17 residues. CDR3 nucleotides: TGTGCCTGGAGTGAGGGACAGGGGGCGATAACGGGCTACGAGCAGTACTTC. This codes for CAWSEGQGAITGYEQYF.

This chain joins TRBV19 and TRBJ2-5, with TRBD1 matching over 7 bases. The germline gives CDR1 LNHDA, CDR2 SQIVND (reference sequence). The V segment lost 5 bases and the J segment 5 bases; nucleotides outside the gene matches: 5. The CDR3 contains 13 residues. The CDR3 nucleotides read TGTGCCAGTAGTCGACAGGGTTTTGAGACCCAGTACTTC. This translates into CASSRQGFETQYF.

J is TRBJ2-7 and V is TRBV7-9, with TRBD2 matching 10 bases. The germline V gene has CDR1 SEHNR and CDR2 FQNEAQ (reference sequence). V shed 4 bases and J 3 bases; nucleotides not matched to a gene: 6. The CDR3 sequence is 15 residues long. The CDR3 reads CASSSGASGSYEQYF. CDR3 nucleotide sequence: TGTGCCAGCAGCTCAGGGGCTAGCGGGAGCTACGAGCAGTACTTC.

The CDR3 protein is CASSISSKLDQAQYF. Written as DNA, the CDR3 is TGTGCCAGTAGTATATCCTCCAAACTAGACCAAGCGCAGTATTTT. This chain joins TRBV19 and TRBJ2-3; a weak D match, TRBD2 (5 bases). V lost 2 bases, J lost 10 bases, and 19 bases lay in between. Per germline, CDR1 LNHDA and CDR2 SQIVND (reference sequence). The CDR3 loop spans 15 amino acids.

This chain uses TRBV15 with TRBJ1-2; TRBD1 agrees at 7 bases. Germline assignment: CDR1 LNHNV and CDR2 YYDKDF (reference sequence). The CDR3 has 13 residues. V trimming: 3 bases; J trimming: 4 bases; junction bases outside the gene matches: 2. CDR3 in amino acids: CATSSQGVYGYTF. The CDR3 DNA follows: TGTGCCACCAGCAGCCAGGGGGTCTATGGCTACACCTTC.

In its sample, this clone was seen once. This chain links TRBV5-1 with TRBJ1-6; TRBD1 matches 8 bases. The CDR3 is made up of 14 amino acids. The ends lost 7 bases at V and 6 bases at J; junction bases unmatched: 6. Germline lookup yields CDR1 SGHRS and CDR2 YFSETQ. The DNA for the CDR3 is TGCGCCAGCGCCCAGGGGGCCGGTAATTCACCCCTCCACTTT. This codes for CASAQGAGNSPLHF.

This sequence joins TRBV9 and TRBJ1-2, with D uncertain. The CDR3 contains 13 residues. Germline V gives CDR1 SGDLS, CDR2 YYNGEE. Trimming left V 0 bases short and J 8 bases short, with 11 bases between. The CDR3 DNA reads TGTGCCAGCAGCGTAGACTTCAACGGGGGCTACACCTTC. It specifies CASSVDFNGGYTF.

As to this clone: The sample holds other DNA sequences that translate to the same CDR3. The chain recombines TRBV6-5 with TRBJ2-3; the D is unclear. Germline assignment: CDR1 MNHEY and CDR2 SVGAGI. The CDR3 runs to 13 residues. The V gene lost 4 bases and the J gene lost 0 bases, with 5 bases spanning the gap. CDR3 loop: CASSLTSTDTQYF. CDR3 coding DNA: TGTGCCAGCAGTTTAACTAGCACAGATACGCAGTATTTT.

The chain combines TRBV2 with TRBJ1-4; D not certain. This CDR3 spans 13 amino acids. V lost 10 bases and J 0 bases, leaving 9 bases between the germline ends. Germline assignment: CDR1 SNHLY and CDR2 FYNNEI. The CDR3 DNA is TGTGCCACGTTATTTGCAACTAATGAAAAACTGTTTTTT. Protein product: CATLFATNEKLFF.

Only a few counts were recorded for this clone. J is TRBJ1-1 and V is TRBV29-1; D not resolved. This CDR3 has 13 amino acids. V lost 4 bases and J lost 1, with 10 bases in between. The germline V gene has CDR1 SQVTM and CDR2 ANQGSEA. The CDR3 spells CSVVTKENTEAFF. CDR3 nucleotide sequence: TGCAGCGTTGTAACGAAGGAGAACACTGAAGCTTTCTTT.

The chain employs TRBV30 and TRBJ2-2; D might be TRBD1 (6 bases). Germline CDR1 reads GTSNPN; CDR2 reads SVGIG (reference sequence). The V end was cut by 3 bases, the J end by 7 bases, with 12 bases between. The CDR3 spans 13 residues. The CDR3 reads CAWRQGWVGELFF. CDR3 sequence (DNA): TGTGCCTGGAGGCAGGGGTGGGTCGGGGAGCTGTTTTTT.

The V gene is TRBV30, the J gene TRBJ1-2, with D unclear. The CDR3 covers 17 residues. Germline V gene sequence: CDR1 GTSNPN, CDR2 SVGIG (reference sequence). V was cut by 1 base and J by 6 bases, with 24 bases left in between. CDR3 region: CAWSGEGVTRIMDGYTF. CDR3 DNA: TGTGCCTGGAGTGGTGAGGGCGTAACTCGCATAATGGATGGCTACACCTTC.

Only one count was recorded for this clone. At one end the junction does not follow the germline gene, possibly because of a read error. The V call is TRBV2, the J call TRBJ1-1; weak D call: TRBD1 (5 bases). This CDR3 is 14 amino acids long. Germline-derived CDR1 and CDR2 are SNHLY and FYNNEI. CDR3 sequence reads: CACSRDGSNTEAFF. CDR3 DNA: TGTGCCTGCAGCCGGGACGGGTCGAACACTGAAGCTTTCTTT.

The genes are TRBV7-9 and TRBJ1-1; weak D call: TRBD1 (6 bases). This CDR3 spans 13 amino acids. Trimming shortened V by 1 base and J by 4 bases, and 7 bases separated the two germline ends. CDR1 and CDR2 (germline): SEHNR, FQNEAQ (reference sequence). This CDR3 is CASSLGGATEAFF. The DNA for the CDR3 is TGTGCCAGCAGCTTAGGGGGGGCCACTGAAGCTTTCTTT. The variable domain in full, completed from reference TRBV7-9 and TRBJ1-1, reads DTGVSQNPRHKITKRGQNVTFRCDPISEHNRLYWYRQTLGQGPEFLTYFQNEAQLEKSRLLSDRFSAERPKGSFSTLEIQRTEQGDSAMYLCASSLGGATEAFFGQGTRLTVV.

As for this clone: Different DNA sequences within this sample yield the same CDR3. The chain is built from TRBV2 and TRBJ1-3; D is possibly TRBD1 (6 bases). CDR1 is SNHLY and CDR2 is FYNNEI in the germline V gene. V gave up 6 bases and J gave up 0 bases, with 12 bases separating them. This CDR3 region has 15 residues. CDR3 coding DNA: TGTGCCAGCAGCGAGACAGGAGGCTCTGGAAACACCATATATTTT. Translated: CASSETGGSGNTIYF.

To note about this clone: The sample holds other DNA sequences that translate to the same CDR3. This chain joins TRBV11-2 and TRBJ1-6; 9 nucleotides line up with TRBD1. This CDR3 contains 14 residues. V was clipped by 3 bases and J by 7 bases; unmatched bases: 1. Germline V lookup: CDR1 SGHAT, CDR2 FQNNGV. The CDR3: CASSLTGGNSPLHF. In nucleotides, the CDR3 is TGTGCCAGCAGCTTGACAGGGGGGAATTCACCCCTCCACTTT. The variable domain in full, with the rest retrieved from reference TRBV11-2 and TRBJ1-6, is EAGVAQSPRYKIIEKRQSVAFWCNPISGHATLYWYQQILGQGPKLLIQFQNNGVVDDSQLPKDRFSAERLKGVDSTLKIQPAKLEDSAVYLCASSLTGGNSPLHFGNGTRLTVT.

V and J are TRBV6-1 and TRBJ1-2; D is possibly TRBD1 (6 bases). The CDR3 has 12 amino acids. The V end was cut by 10 bases, the J end by 8 bases, with 17 bases between. Germline CDR1 reads MNHNS; CDR2 reads SASEGT. The CDR3 here is CATRGGGGGYTF. CDR3 coding DNA: TGTGCCACCAGGGGTGGCGGTGGGGGCTACACCTTC.